The 19 T cell receptor beta chains below come from one sample, sequenced in a study of OX40 agonist ivuxolimab in advanced cancers. Produced via immunoSEQ multiplex PCR; TCRdb's table is partial and in-frame only. This table has approximately 42,000 clones, approximately 75% appearing once. This sample comprised CD4+ or CD8+ T cells sorted from blood, obtained in a trial of the OX40 agonist ivuxolimab. The receptors here all came from an adult with an advanced solid tumor such as melanoma, head and neck, liver or kidney cancer.

V usage is TRBV7-8 and J usage is TRBJ1-5; 8 nucleotides match TRBD1. The CDR3 covers 17 residues. Germline CDR1 reads SGHVS; CDR2 reads FQNEAQ. The trim removed 7 bases at V and 4 bases at J, leaving 15 bases unmatched. This CDR3 reads CASIRGIPGGLNQPQHF. CDR3 nucleotides: TGTGCCAGCATCCGGGGGATCCCAGGGGGCCTTAATCAGCCCCAGCATTTT.

This clone was detected a few times. The V gene is TRBV7-9, the J gene TRBJ2-7; D is perhaps TRBD1 (5 bases). The ends were cut back, 1 base at V and 2 bases at J, with 12 bases in the middle. Germline assignment: CDR1 SEHNR and CDR2 FQNEAQ (reference sequence). This CDR3 spans 15 amino acids. The CDR3, as DNA: TGTGCCAGCAGCTTAGAGGCAGGGCCCCCCTACGAGCAGTACGTC. Translating it yields CASSLEAGPPYEQYV.

The V and J genes are TRBV5-1 and TRBJ2-5, with 10 nucleotides matching TRBD1. The end of the DNA aligns better with TRBJ2-7, so the J call may be wrong. CDR1 is SGHRS and CDR2 is YFSETQ in the germline V gene. This CDR3 has 14 amino acids. The CDR3 bases are TGCGCCAGCAGTTCGACAGGGGGCTGGTACGAGCAGTACTTC. This encodes CASSSTGGWYEQYF.

The chain couples TRBV5-1 to TRBJ1-2; no clear D gene. In germline, CDR1 is SGHRS, CDR2 YFSETQ. Trimming removed 0 bases at V and 0 bases at J, with 6 bases between. The CDR3 has 14 residues. CDR3 DNA: TGCGCCAGCAGCTTGGAAGCATCTAACTATGGCTACACCTTC. It codes for CASSLEASNYGYTF.

The chain has TRBV9 and TRBJ2-1; tentatively, D is TRBD1 (5 bases). The CDR3 has 13 amino acids. From germline, CDR1 is SGDLS and CDR2 YYNGEE. With 7 bases removed from V and 5 bases from J, the gap between germline ends came to 13 bases. CDR3 sequence reads: CASGQDPHNEQFF. Written as DNA, the CDR3 is TGTGCCAGCGGACAAGACCCACACAATGAGCAGTTCTTC.

In this sample, this clone turned up a few times. The V gene is TRBV4-1, the J gene TRBJ2-1, with D perhaps TRBD2 (6 bases). Germline assignment: CDR1 MGHRA and CDR2 YSYEKL. Trimming cost V 1 base and J 2 bases, with 12 bases left between them. CDR3 length: 16 amino acids. CDR3 sequence: CASSQGVAVTYNEQFF. CDR3 nucleotide sequence: TGCGCCAGCAGCCAAGGGGTAGCGGTAACCTACAATGAGCAGTTCTTC.

The chain carries TRBV7-9 and TRBJ2-2; 9 bases line up with TRBD2. Per the germline V gene, CDR1 is SEHNR and CDR2 is FQNEAQ (reference sequence). The CDR3 sequence is 18 residues long. V lost 5 bases and J lost 0; bases outside the gene matches: 10. Here the CDR3 reads CASSRRGSGSPNTGELFF. The CDR3 nucleotides read TGTGCCAGCAGCCGCCGGGGTAGCGGGAGTCCGAACACCGGGGAGCTGTTTTTT.

The chain carries TRBV7-3 and TRBJ2-3; TRBD2 matches 10 bases. V was clipped by 2 bases and J by 0 bases; unmatched bases: 2. Germline V gene sequence: CDR1 SGHTA, CDR2 FQGTGA. CDR3 length equals 16 residues. The CDR3 sequence is CASSLGLAVSTDTQYF. The CDR3 nucleotides are TGTGCCAGCAGCTTAGGACTAGCGGTTAGCACAGATACGCAGTATTTT.

This chain links TRBV5-1 with TRBJ2-3; weak D call: TRBD2 (6 bases). Trimming removed 3 bases at V and 2 bases at J, with 13 bases between. Germline assignment: CDR1 SGHRS and CDR2 YFSETQ. There are 15 residues in the CDR3. The CDR3 region has the DNA TGCGCCAGCAGCTCCCTAGCGTCGAACACAGATACGCAGTATTTT. As protein: CASSSLASNTDTQYF.

Here the CDR3 reads CASSLSGDGLYEQYF. Here the CDR3 DNA reads TGTGCCAGCAGCCTTAGCGGGGATGGCCTTTACGAGCAGTACTTC. The J gene is TRBJ2-7, the V gene TRBV27; 8 bases align to TRBD2. Germline V gene lookup returns CDR1 MNHEY and CDR2 SMNVEV (reference sequence). CDR3 size: 15 residues. Trimming at V came to 6 bases and at J to 4 bases, leaving 11 bases not matched to a gene.

The gene calls are TRBV30 and TRBJ2-2; D remains ambiguous. Germline V CDR1 and CDR2: GTSNPN, SVGIG (reference sequence). V was pared by 3 bases and J by 6 bases, with 11 bases between. The CDR3 runs to 13 residues. CDR3 nucleotides: TGTGCCTGGAGCAAAGGAGTTCCCGGGGAGCTGTTTTTT. Residues: CAWSKGVPGELFF.

This chain links TRBV6-6 with TRBJ2-6; possible D gene TRBD2, 6 bases. V gave up 7 bases and J gave up 1 base, with 14 bases separating them. CDR3 length equals 16 residues. Per germline, CDR1 MNHNY and CDR2 SVGAGI (reference sequence). The CDR3 here is CASNERRGSGANVLTF. In nucleotides, the CDR3 is TGTGCCAGCAATGAGCGGAGGGGTTCTGGGGCCAACGTCCTGACTTTC.

The rearrangement uses TRBV18 and TRBJ1-1, with TRBD1 matching 8 bases. The V segment lost 3 bases and the J segment 1 base; nucleotides outside the gene matches: 10. The CDR3 runs 17 residues. In germline, CDR1 is KGHSH, CDR2 LQKENI. The CDR3 nucleotides read TGTGCCAGCTCACCTAGACAGGGGCCGCCGGCGAACACTGAAGCTTTCTTT. The encoded protein is CASSPRQGPPANTEAFF.

The V call is TRBV5-4, the J call TRBJ1-2; unclear D gene. The CDR3 extends over 14 amino acids. The germline CDR1 and CDR2 sequences are SGHNT and YYREEE (reference sequence). The V end lost 0 bases, the J end lost 4 bases, and 10 bases lay between the germline ends. The CDR3 nucleotides are TGTGCCAGCAGCTTGGCTACAACGTTCTATGGCTACACCTTC. This encodes CASSLATTFYGYTF.

The chain employs TRBV5-1 and TRBJ2-5, with 8 bases aligning to TRBD2. The CDR3 covers 14 residues. V dropped 2 bases and J dropped 2; count of bases not matched to a gene: 2. CDR1 and CDR2 (germline): SGHRS, YFSETQ. The CDR3, as DNA: TGCGCCAGCAGCTTACTAGCGGTGCAAGAGACCCAGTACTTC. Residues: CASSLLAVQETQYF.

The J gene is TRBJ2-5, the V gene TRBV7-2, with D possibly called TRBD1 or TRBD2 (5 bases each). This CDR3 is built from 14 residues. CDR1 and CDR2 from the germline V gene are SGHTA and FQGNSA. The ends were cut back, 5 bases at V and 3 bases at J, with 13 bases in the middle. The chain's CDR3 is CASSPWGSEETQYF. CDR3 DNA: TGTGCCAGCAGCCCCTGGGGGTCCGAAGAGACCCAGTACTTC.

This chain connects TRBV29-1 to TRBJ2-5, with TRBD2 matching 9 bases. The germline CDR1 and CDR2 sequences are SQVTM and ANQGSEA. This CDR3 is 13 amino acids long. The J segment lost 5 bases and the V segment lost 7 bases, leaving 8 bases of the junction unmatched. This CDR3 reads CSARAGGLETQYF. CDR3 nucleotide sequence: TGCAGCGCTAGAGCGGGGGGATTGGAGACCCAGTACTTC.

The V and J genes are TRBV6-4 and TRBJ1-1; D possibly corresponds to TRBD1 (5 bases). Germline V gene sequence: CDR1 MRHNA, CDR2 SNTAGT. The CDR3 loop spans 13 amino acids. With 4 bases removed from V and 3 bases from J, the gap between germline ends came to 9 bases. CDR3 coding DNA: TGTGCCAGCAGTGCAGACAGATACACTGAAGCTTTCTTT. Translated, it gives CASSADRYTEAFF.

CDR3 protein: CASSPPGRDHSYEQYV. The CDR3 DNA reads TGTGCCAGCTCACCGCCGGGACGGGACCACTCCTACGAGCAGTACGTC. This sequence joins TRBV18 and TRBJ2-7; D is perhaps TRBD1 or TRBD2 (5 bases each). CDR1 is KGHSH and CDR2 is LQKENI in the germline V gene. The CDR3 contains 16 residues. The V end lost 3 bases, the J end lost 0 bases, and 15 bases lay between the germline ends.